This TCR beta chain was sequenced for a study of blood T cell repertoires in COVID-19. Study-level information: Both acute and convalescent COVID-19 samples were obtained from the United States, Italy and Spain. T cells, B-cell-depleted T cells, or PBMCs supplied cDNA or gDNA.

Authors' analysis steps: Reference gene primers were amplified, and this amplification served to estimate nucleated cell counts. Data came from immunoSEQ multiplex PCR; TCRdb stores just in-frame clones and leaves some out. Clone size and the V and J calls come from that table; the DNA yielded D and trimming. This repertoire shows about 130,000 clones, about 84% found once; its top ten account for over 9%. The CDR3 is 15 residues long. Germline CDR1 SGHTA, CDR2 FQGTGA. The J segment lost 5 bases and the V segment lost 4 bases, leaving 7 bases of the junction unmatched. The V and J genes are TRBV7-3 and TRBJ2-5, with TRBD1 matching over 10 bases. This TCR was sampled from a woman in her sixties with acute or convalescent COVID-19. Sequenced: peripheral blood. CDR3 coding DNA: TGTGCCAGCAGCTGGACAGGGGGAAGGGCTGAGACCCAGTACTTC. This gives the protein CASSWTGGRAETQYF. Together with reference TRBV7-3 and TRBJ2-5, the CDR3 gives the full variable domain: GAGVSQTPSNKVTEKGKYVELRCDPISGHTALYWYRQSLGQGPEFLIYFQGTGAADDSGLPNDRFFAVRPEGSVSTLKIQRTERGDSAVYLCASSWTGGRAETQYFGPGTRLLVL.